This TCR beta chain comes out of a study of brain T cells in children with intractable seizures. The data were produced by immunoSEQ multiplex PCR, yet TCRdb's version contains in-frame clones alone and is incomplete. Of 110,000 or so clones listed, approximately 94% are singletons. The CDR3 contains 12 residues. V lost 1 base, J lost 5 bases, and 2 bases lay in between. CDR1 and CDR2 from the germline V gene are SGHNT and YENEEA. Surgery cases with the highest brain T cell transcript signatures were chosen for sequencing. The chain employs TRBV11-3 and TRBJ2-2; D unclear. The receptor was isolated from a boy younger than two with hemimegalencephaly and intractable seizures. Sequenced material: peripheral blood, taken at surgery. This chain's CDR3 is CASSLGTGELFF. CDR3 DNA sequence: TGTGCCAGCAGCTTAGGAACCGGGGAGCTGTTTTTT.